This T cell receptor (beta chain) comes out of a study of T cells in Graves' hyperthyroidism and ophthalmopathy. Study findings and constraints: Blood samples included most of the expanded thyroid clonotypes exceeding 0.001.

Concerning this clonotype: Antigen specificity is unknown.

Isolation of PBMCs was performed on 8 to 10 ml fresh peripheral blood. V was clipped by 2 bases and J by 5 bases; unmatched bases: 5. The CDR3 has 15 amino acids. Germline V gene lookup returns CDR1 LNHDA and CDR2 SQIVND (reference sequence). TCR beta CDR3 regions were amplified from RNA. The study used the HTBI primer set for a first-round RT-PCR of the TCR CDR3. TCRdb called the multiplex PCR reads again in MiXCR, with one record for every CDR3 protein. The table has 550,000 to 600,000 distinct CDR3 sequences, 14% seen once. The rearrangement uses TRBV19 and TRBJ2-2, with TRBD1 identical over 7 bases. Sequenced material: blood. This clonotype was sampled from a young woman with Graves' ophthalmopathy. CDR3: CASSIPGGRTGELFF. The CDR3 DNA is TGTGCCAGTAGTATACCAGGGGGACGGACCGGGGAGCTGTTTTTT.